This T cell receptor beta chain is from a study of read filtering for tumor transcriptome and immune sequencing. From 400 to 450 ng of RNA, a library with molecular barcoded alpha/delta and beta/gamma adaptors was made. MiXCR, applied by TCRdb to the reads, yields one record per CDR3 protein. The sample yields about 40,000 distinct CDR3 sequences, roughly 13% seen once. Trimming took 5 bases from V and 4 from J, leaving 12 bases between them. There are 14 residues in the CDR3. The germline gives CDR1 SGHAT, CDR2 FQDESV (reference sequence). The sample holds many counts of this clonotype. The chain couples TRBV11-1 to TRBJ2-1; D is perhaps TRBD1 (6 bases). Sequencing input: a population of CD138-negative cells sorted from bone marrow. The origin of this receptor is a donor older than 35 with multiple myeloma. This CDR3 reads CASSRITGYNEQFF. Here the CDR3 DNA reads TGTGCCAGCAGCCGCATCACAGGGTACAATGAGCAGTTCTTC.